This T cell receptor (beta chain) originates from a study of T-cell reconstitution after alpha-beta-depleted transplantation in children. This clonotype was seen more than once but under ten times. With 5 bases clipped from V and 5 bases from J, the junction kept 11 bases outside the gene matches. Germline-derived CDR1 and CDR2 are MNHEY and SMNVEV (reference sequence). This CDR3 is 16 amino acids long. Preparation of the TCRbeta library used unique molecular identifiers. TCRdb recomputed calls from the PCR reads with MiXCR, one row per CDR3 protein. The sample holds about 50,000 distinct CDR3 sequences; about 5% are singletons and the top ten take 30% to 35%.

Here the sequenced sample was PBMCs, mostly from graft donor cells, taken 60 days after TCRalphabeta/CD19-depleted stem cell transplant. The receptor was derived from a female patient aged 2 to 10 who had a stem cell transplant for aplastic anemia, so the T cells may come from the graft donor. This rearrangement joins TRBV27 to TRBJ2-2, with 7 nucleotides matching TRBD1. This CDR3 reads CASSRQGGRGTGELFF. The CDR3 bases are TGTGCCAGCAGTCGACAGGGCGGTAGGGGGACCGGGGAGCTGTTTTTT.